One sample yielded the 5 T cell receptor beta chains listed below, sequenced in a study of control samples from healthy donors and cancer patients. Measured with immunoSEQ multiplex PCR; TCRdb has only the in-frame clones, and not every one. The sample contains around 51,000 clones, roughly 80% of which appear only once. Sequencing was performed on blood. These receptors came from a man between 65 and 85 years old in good health.

The rearrangement joins TRBV5-6 to TRBJ2-6; D gene unclear. Trimming removed 4 bases from V and 0 bases from J, with 5 bases in between. Per germline, CDR1 SGHDT and CDR2 YYEEEE. The CDR3 is 14 residues long. CDR3 bases: TGTGCCAGCAGCCCCTACTCTGGGGCCAACGTCCTGACTTTC. Protein product: CASSPYSGANVLTF.

V and J are TRBV24-1 and TRBJ1-5; D is perhaps TRBD1 (6 bases). CDR1 and CDR2 from the germline V gene are KGHDR and SFDVKD. This CDR3 has 15 amino acids. Trimming left V 5 bases short and J 2 bases short, with 12 bases between. For the CDR3, the DNA is TGTGCCACCAGTGGCTACCCAGGGGGCAATCAGCCCCAGCATTTT. Its protein product is CATSGYPGGNQPQHF.

The rearrangement links TRBV6-5 to TRBJ2-5; D gene ambiguous. The V gene lost 5 bases and the J gene lost 4 bases, with 17 bases spanning the gap. There are 15 residues in the CDR3. Germline V gene data show CDR1 as MNHEY and CDR2 as SVGAGI. The CDR3 loop reads CASSPTNRLGETQYF. The CDR3, as DNA: TGTGCCAGCAGTCCAACCAACCGGTTGGGAGAGACCCAGTACTTC.

This clone was recorded once. The chain carries TRBV14 and TRBJ1-2; D is unclear. Germline V CDR1 and CDR2: SGHDN, FVKESK. Between the trimmed V and J ends, which lost 4 bases and 0 bases, there was a span of 3 bases. The length of the CDR3 is 12 residues. CDR3 coding DNA: TGTGCCAGCAGCCCTTCTAACTATGGCTACACCTTC. This sequence encodes CASSPSNYGYTF.

The chain employs TRBV5-8 and TRBJ2-3; 8 bases map to TRBD2. V lost 3 bases and J lost 2; bases outside the gene matches: 5. Germline CDR1 is SGHTS and CDR2 is YDEGEE. The CDR3 totals 15 residues. In DNA form, the CDR3 reads TGTGCCAGCAGCTCAATAGCGGGGCTCACAGATACGCAGTATTTT. It specifies CASSSIAGLTDTQYF.